In its sample, the clone carrying this TCR beta chain was seen once. The record originates from a study of blood T cell repertoires in COVID-19. Across the study: In each case, the material was cDNA or gDNA derived from T cells, B-cell-depleted T cells, or PBMCs.

The length of the CDR3 is 14 residues. The V gene lost 8 bases and the J gene lost 3 bases, with 13 bases spanning the gap. Germline CDR1 LGHNA, CDR2 YNFKEQ. Individuals aged roughly 18 to 95 years were recruited from around 22 US areas. Recovered Cohort 3 donors showed two negative PCRs, clearance, or symptom resolution. In the original workflow: Counts of nucleated cells, estimated from reference gene primer amplification, were obtained. Sequencing used immunoSEQ multiplex PCR; TCRdb keeps in-frame clones, though not all of them. That table furnishes V, J and clone size, whereas the DNA furnished D and trimming. The table lists 110,000 to 150,000 clones, 70% to 90% of them singletons, with approximately 4.5% in the top ten.

Sequencing used PBMCs or T cells enriched from blood (not recorded which). The chain combines TRBV4-2 with TRBJ1-4; D is unresolved. This clonotype was sampled from a man aged 50-59 years who had recovered from COVID-19. The CDR3 nucleotides are TGTGCCAGCGGACTGAGTGGAGCTAATGAAAAACTGTTTTTT. This codes for CASGLSGANEKLFF.